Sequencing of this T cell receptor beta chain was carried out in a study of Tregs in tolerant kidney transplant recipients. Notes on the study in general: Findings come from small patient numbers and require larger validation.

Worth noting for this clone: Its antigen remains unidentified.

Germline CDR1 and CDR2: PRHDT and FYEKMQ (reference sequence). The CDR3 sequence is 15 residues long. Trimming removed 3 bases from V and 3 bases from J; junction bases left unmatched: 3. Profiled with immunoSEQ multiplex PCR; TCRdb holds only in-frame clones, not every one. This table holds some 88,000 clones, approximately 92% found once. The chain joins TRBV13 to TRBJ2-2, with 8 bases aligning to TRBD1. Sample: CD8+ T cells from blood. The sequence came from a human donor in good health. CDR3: CASSLVQGDTGELFF. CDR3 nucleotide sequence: TGTGCCAGCAGCTTGGTACAGGGGGACACCGGGGAGCTGTTTTTT.